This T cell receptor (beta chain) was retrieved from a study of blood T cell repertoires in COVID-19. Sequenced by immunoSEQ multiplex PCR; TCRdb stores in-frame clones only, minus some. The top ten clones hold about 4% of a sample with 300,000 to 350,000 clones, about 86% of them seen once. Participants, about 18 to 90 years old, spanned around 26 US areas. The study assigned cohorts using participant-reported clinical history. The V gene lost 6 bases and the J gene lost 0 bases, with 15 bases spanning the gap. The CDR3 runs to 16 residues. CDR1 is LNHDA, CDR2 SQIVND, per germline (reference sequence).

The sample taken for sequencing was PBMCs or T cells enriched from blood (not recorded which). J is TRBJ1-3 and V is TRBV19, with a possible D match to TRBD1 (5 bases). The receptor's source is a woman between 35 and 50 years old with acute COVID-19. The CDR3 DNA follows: TGTGCCAGTAGCCCACCACAGGCGCTCTCTGGAAACACCATATATTTT. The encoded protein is CASSPPQALSGNTIYF. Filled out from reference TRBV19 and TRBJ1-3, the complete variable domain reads DGGITQSPKYLFRKEGQNVTLSCEQNLNHDAMYWYRQDPGQGLRLIYYSQIVNDFQKGDIAEGYSVSREKKESFPLTVTSAQKNPTAFYLCASSPPQALSGNTIYFGEGSWLTVV.